This TCR beta chain was captured in a study of Graves' ophthalmopathy and Graves' hyperthyroidism. The CDR3 is 16 residues long. Germline lookup yields CDR1 ENHRY and CDR2 SYGVKD. V dropped 4 bases and J dropped 6; count of bases not matched to a gene: 10. Amplification targeted the TCR beta CDR3 regions, with RNA transcripts as the source material. RT-PCR in the first round used HTBI primers; a second-round multiplex PCR followed. TCRdb re-analysed the multiplex PCR reads in MiXCR, keeping a single row per CDR3 protein. Among 600,000 to 700,000 distinct CDR3 sequences, 35% to 45% were seen once, and the ten largest hold 3% to 3.5%. Moderate-to-severe activity, with CAS ≥3, NOSPECS ≥4 and duration under 3 months, characterized the donors with ophthalmopathy. The starting material, approximately 9.7 ml of fresh peripheral blood, provided the PBMCs.

The sequenced material came from peripheral blood. This rearrangement joins TRBV10-3 to TRBJ2-7; 12 bases are a match to TRBD1. This sequence originates from an adult man with Graves' ophthalmopathy. CDR3 in amino acids: CAISVVPGQGAGEQYF. The CDR3 bases are TGTGCCATCAGTGTAGTCCCGGGACAGGGGGCGGGCGAGCAGTACTTC.